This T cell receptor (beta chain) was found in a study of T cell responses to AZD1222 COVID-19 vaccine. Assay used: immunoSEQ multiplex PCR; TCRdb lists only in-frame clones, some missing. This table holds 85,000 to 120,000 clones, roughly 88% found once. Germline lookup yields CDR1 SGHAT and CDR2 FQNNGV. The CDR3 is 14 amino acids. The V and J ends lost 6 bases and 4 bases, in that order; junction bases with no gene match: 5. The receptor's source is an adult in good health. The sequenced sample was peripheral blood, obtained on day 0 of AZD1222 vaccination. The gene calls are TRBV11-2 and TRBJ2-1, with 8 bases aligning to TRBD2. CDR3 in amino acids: CASRGAGVYNEQFF. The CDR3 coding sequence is TGTGCCAGCAGGGGAGCGGGGGTTTACAATGAGCAGTTCTTC.